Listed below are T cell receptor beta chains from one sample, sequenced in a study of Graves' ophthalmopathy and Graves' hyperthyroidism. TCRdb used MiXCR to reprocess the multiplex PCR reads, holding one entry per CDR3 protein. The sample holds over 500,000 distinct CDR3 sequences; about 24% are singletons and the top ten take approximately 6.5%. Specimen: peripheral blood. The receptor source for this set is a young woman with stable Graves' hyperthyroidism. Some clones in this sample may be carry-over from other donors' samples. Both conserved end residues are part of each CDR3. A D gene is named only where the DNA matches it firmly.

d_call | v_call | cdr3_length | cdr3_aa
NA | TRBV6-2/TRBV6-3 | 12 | CASSAPAYGYTF
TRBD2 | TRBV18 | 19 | CASSQTSGGSLLGQETQYF
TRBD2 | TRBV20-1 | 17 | CSAPKKTASGRVYEQYF
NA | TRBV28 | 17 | CASSSSSQAHSNQPQHF
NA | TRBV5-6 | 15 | CASSLAPTSQETQYF
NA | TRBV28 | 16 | CASSSGKRAQPYEQYF
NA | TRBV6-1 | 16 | CASRARAAHPPYEQYF
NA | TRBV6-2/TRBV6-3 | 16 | CASSYDSSSYNSPLHF
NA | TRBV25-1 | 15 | CASSVQGLHQETQYF
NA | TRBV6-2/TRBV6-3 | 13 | CASSYSSAQPQHF
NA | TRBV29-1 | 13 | CSVDRGRTETQYF
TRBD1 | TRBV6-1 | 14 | CASSEDRDIDGYTF
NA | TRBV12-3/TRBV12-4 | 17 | CASSLEIQGLFTGELFF
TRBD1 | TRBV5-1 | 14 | CASSFETGGYGYTF
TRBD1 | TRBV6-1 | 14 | CASRPGQGRQPQHF
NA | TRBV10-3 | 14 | CAISDPDSNYGYTF
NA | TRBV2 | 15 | CASSGLTGLNTEAFF
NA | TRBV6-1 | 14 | CASSKGDTQETQYF
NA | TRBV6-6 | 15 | CASISEPYSNQPQHF
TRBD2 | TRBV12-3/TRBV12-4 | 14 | CASSFREGQDEQYF
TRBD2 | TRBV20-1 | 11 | CSAKAGVTQYF
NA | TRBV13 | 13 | CASSLSSETEAFF
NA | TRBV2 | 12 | CASRQGGLTQYF
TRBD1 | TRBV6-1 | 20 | CASTYGGTGGYSSYNSPLHF
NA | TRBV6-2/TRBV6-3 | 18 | CASTRFRTSQRNAYEQYF
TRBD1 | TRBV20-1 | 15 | CSARPGQGRVSGYTF
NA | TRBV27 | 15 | CASSLHLGAAYEQYF
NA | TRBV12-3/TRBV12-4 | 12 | CASSHLSYGYTF
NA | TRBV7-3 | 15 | CASSPGTFTSYEQYF
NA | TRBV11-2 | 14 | CASSRDIAGNTIYF
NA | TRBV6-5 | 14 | CASSYPAREETQYF
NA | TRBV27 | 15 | CASSLSGRANTDAFF
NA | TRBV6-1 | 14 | CASSEAAGRTEAFF
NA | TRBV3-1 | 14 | CASSQEGSGNTIYF
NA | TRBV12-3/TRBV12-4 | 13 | CASTGPDAYEQYF
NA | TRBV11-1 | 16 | CASSLAGHGDTGELFF
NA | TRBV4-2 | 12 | CASSQTGSEAFF
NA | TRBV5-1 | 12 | CASSGGAWGYTF
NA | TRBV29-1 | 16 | CSVLTWGDSHKETQYF
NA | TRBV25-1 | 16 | CASSEWRGNMNTEAFF
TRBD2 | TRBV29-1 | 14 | CSADPGTSGDEQYF
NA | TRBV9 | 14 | CASSPWTSTDTQYF
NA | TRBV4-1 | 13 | CASSQDHGDIQYF
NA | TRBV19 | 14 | CASSIQGKEETQYF
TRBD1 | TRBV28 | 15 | CASSIVTGGVYGYTF
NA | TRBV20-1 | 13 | CSVKGGVSYEQYF
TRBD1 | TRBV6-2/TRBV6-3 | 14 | CASSLTGGIGELFF
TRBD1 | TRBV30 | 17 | CAWSRGTSQGAKNIKYF
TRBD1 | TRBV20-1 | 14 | CSASWTGLEETQYF
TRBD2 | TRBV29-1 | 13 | CSARTSGFYEQYF
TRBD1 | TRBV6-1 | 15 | CASRLDRGRHSPLHF
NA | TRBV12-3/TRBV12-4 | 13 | CASSLRTATEAFF
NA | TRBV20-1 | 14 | CSALADHNNSPLHF
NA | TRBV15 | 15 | CATSVGTRTKNIQYF
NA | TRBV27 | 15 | CASSSRTVNNSPLHF
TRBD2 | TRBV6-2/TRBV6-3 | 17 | CASSDNSGSGATGELFF
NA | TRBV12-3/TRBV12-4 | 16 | CASSLLRDAPNYGYTF
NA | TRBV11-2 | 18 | CASTPSGPGFIVDSPLHF
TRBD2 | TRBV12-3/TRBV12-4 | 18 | CASSSSFRLAGVAGELFF
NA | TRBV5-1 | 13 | CASSLGSEETQYF